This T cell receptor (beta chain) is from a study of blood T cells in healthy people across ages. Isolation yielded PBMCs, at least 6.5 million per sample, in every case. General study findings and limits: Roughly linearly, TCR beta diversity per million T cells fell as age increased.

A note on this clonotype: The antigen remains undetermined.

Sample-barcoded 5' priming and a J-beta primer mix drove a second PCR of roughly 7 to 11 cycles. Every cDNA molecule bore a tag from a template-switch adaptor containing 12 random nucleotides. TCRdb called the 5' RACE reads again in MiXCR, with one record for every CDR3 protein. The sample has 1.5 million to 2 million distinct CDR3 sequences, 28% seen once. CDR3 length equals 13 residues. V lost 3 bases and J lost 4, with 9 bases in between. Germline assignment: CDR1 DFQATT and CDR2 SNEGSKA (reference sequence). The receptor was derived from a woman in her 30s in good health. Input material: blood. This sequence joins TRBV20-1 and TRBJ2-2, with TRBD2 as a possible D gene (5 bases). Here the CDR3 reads CSAREATTGELFF. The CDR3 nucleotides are TGCAGTGCTAGGGAGGCCACCACCGGGGAGCTGTTTTTT.